The 22 T cell receptor beta chains in this list originate from one sample, sequenced in a study of blood T cell repertoires in COVID-19. The method was immunoSEQ multiplex PCR; TCRdb's version includes in-frame clones alone and lacks a portion of them. In the table there are around 140,000 clones, roughly 80% of which are singletons. Sequenced sample: peripheral blood. These receptors came from a man in his sixties with acute or convalescent COVID-19.

The chain couples TRBV4-2 to TRBJ2-7; 10 nucleotides match TRBD1. CDR3 length: 13 residues. Looked up from germline, CDR1 is LGHNA and CDR2 is YNFKEQ. V shed 8 bases and J 6 bases; nucleotides not matched to a gene: 7. This CDR3 is CASRGTGEGEQYF. CDR3 coding DNA: TGTGCCAGCCGAGGGACAGGGGAAGGCGAGCAGTACTTC.

CDR3 DNA: TGTGCCAGCAGTGAATTTCGGCAGGGATTAGATCAGCCCCAGCATTTT. It specifies CASSEFRQGLDQPQHF. The V gene is TRBV25-1, the J gene TRBJ1-5; D possibly corresponds to TRBD1 (5 bases). The CDR3 loop spans 16 amino acids. Deletions cut 1 base from V and 5 bases from J, with 15 bases between. Per the germline V gene, CDR1 is MGHDK and CDR2 is SYGVNS.

The V gene is TRBV5-1, the J gene TRBJ2-6; the D gene is possibly TRBD2 (7 bases). V lost 7 bases to trimming and J lost 1 base, with 21 bases between them. This CDR3 has 18 residues. Germline V lookup: CDR1 SGHRS, CDR2 YFSETQ. The CDR3 is CASEVSGGSPSGANVLTF. CDR3 nucleotides: TGCGCCAGCGAGGTCTCGGGGGGCTCCCCGTCTGGGGCCAACGTCCTGACTTTC.

A single count supports this clone. This sequence joins TRBV27 and TRBJ1-5, with 8 bases that match TRBD1. Trimming at V came to 6 bases and at J to 2 bases, leaving 3 bases not matched to a gene. The germline gives CDR1 MNHEY, CDR2 SMNVEV (reference sequence). CDR3 length equals 14 residues. This chain's CDR3 is CASSPTGGNQPQHF. The CDR3 coding sequence is TGTGCCAGCAGCCCGACAGGGGGCAATCAGCCCCAGCATTTT.

This clone was recorded only once. CDR3 DNA sequence: TGTGCCAGCAGTTACGCTGGCAGGGTGCCACAAGAGACCCAGTACTTC. This codes for CASSYAGRVPQETQYF. The chain joins TRBV6-5 to TRBJ2-5; D might be TRBD1 (5 bases). V was pared by 2 bases and J by 2 bases, with 15 bases between. The CDR3 extends over 16 amino acids. CDR1 is MNHEY, CDR2 SVGAGI, per germline.

This chain links TRBV5-1 with TRBJ2-5, with TRBD1 matching 10 bases. Germline CDR1 reads SGHRS; CDR2 reads YFSETQ. The CDR3 has 15 residues. V lost 4 bases and J lost 1; bases outside the gene matches: 4. The CDR3 spells CASSRGTGAQETQYF. The CDR3 DNA is TGCGCCAGCAGCAGAGGGACAGGGGCCCAAGAGACCCAGTACTTC.

This chain links TRBV24-1 with TRBJ1-2; the D gene is possibly TRBD1 (5 bases). The V end lost 5 bases, the J end lost 8 bases, and 17 bases lay between the germline ends. This CDR3 comprises 14 residues. The germline V gene has CDR1 KGHDR and CDR2 SFDVKD. As DNA, the CDR3 is TGTGCCACCAGTGCCGCGGACGGGCGGGGGGGCTACACCTTC. This encodes CATSAADGRGGYTF.

This chain uses TRBV6-5 with TRBJ2-1; D might be TRBD2 (6 bases). Between the trimmed V and J ends, which lost 8 bases and 0 bases, there was a span of 11 bases. The CDR3 has 14 residues. Per germline, CDR1 MNHEY and CDR2 SVGAGI. CDR3 DNA: TGTGCCAGCTCTGGGGGGACCTCCTACAATGAGCAGTTCTTC. This gives the protein CASSGGTSYNEQFF.

This sequence joins TRBV6-1 and TRBJ1-4, with 8 nucleotides matching TRBD1. Trimming removed 1 base from V and 10 bases from J; junction bases left unmatched: 8. Germline assignment: CDR1 MNHNS and CDR2 SASEGT. This CDR3 is built from 15 residues. CDR3 coding DNA: TGTGCCAGCAGTGAAGTAATACAGGGGGGAGGAAAACTGTTTTTT. Translation gives CASSEVIQGGGKLFF.

The chain is built from TRBV5-4 and TRBJ2-1; 9 bases match TRBD1. The CDR3 runs to 14 residues. V shed 3 bases and J 8 bases; nucleotides not matched to a gene: 6. Germline CDR1 SGHNT, CDR2 YYREEE (reference sequence). The CDR3 loop reads CASSSDRGGDEQFF. The CDR3 DNA reads TGTGCCAGCAGCTCGGACAGGGGTGGGGATGAGCAGTTCTTC.

This chain links TRBV11-2 with TRBJ1-1; D is undetermined. V lost 0 bases and J lost 10, with 12 bases in between. Germline CDR1 reads SGHAT; CDR2 reads FQNNGV. The CDR3 consists of 13 residues. CDR3 protein: CASSLDPSRRAFF. CDR3 in DNA: TGTGCCAGCAGCTTAGATCCCTCGCGAAGAGCTTTCTTT.

V and J are TRBV5-1 and TRBJ1-1, with D perhaps TRBD1 (5 bases). V was clipped by 4 bases and J by 1 base, with 11 bases between them. The CDR3 spans 14 residues. Germline CDR1 SGHRS, CDR2 YFSETQ. CDR3 sequence: CASSPKTGNTEAFF. CDR3 nucleotide sequence: TGCGCCAGCAGCCCAAAAACAGGGAACACTGAAGCTTTCTTT. Variable domain in full (rest from reference TRBV5-1 and TRBJ1-1): KAGVTQTPRYLIKTRGQQVTLSCSPISGHRSVSWYQQTPGQGLQFLFEYFSETQRNKGNFPGRFSGRQFSNSRSEMNVSTLELGDSALYLCASSPKTGNTEAFFGQGTRLTVV.

This chain links TRBV6-5 with TRBJ1-2; 10 nucleotides line up with TRBD1. V lost 6 bases and J lost 5; bases outside the gene matches: 6. There are 14 residues in the CDR3. Germline CDR1 is MNHEY and CDR2 is SVGAGI. The CDR3 bases are TGTGCCAGCAGCGACCCGGGACAGGGGTATGGCTACACCTTC. Protein product: CASSDPGQGYGYTF.

The V and J genes are TRBV20-1 and TRBJ1-2, with TRBD1 as a possible D gene (6 bases). Trimming left V 3 bases short and J 1 base short, with 12 bases between. The CDR3 has 14 residues. Germline V gene data show CDR1 as DFQATT and CDR2 as SNEGSKA (reference sequence). The CDR3 DNA is TGCAGTGCTAGTGGGGACACATTTAACTATGGCTACACCTTC. Protein sequence: CSASGDTFNYGYTF.

The rearrangement joins TRBV11-2 to TRBJ2-1, with D perhaps TRBD2 (6 bases). The germline CDR1 and CDR2 sequences are SGHAT and FQNNGV. Trimming removed 3 bases from V and 5 bases from J, with 14 bases in between. There are 15 residues in the CDR3. The CDR3 coding sequence is TGTGCCAGCAGCTTCGGTCAAGCGGGCCACAATGAGCAGTTCTTC. It encodes CASSFGQAGHNEQFF.

The chain is built from TRBV7-8 and TRBJ1-5; weak D call: TRBD1 (6 bases). Trimming removed 6 bases from V and 2 bases from J, with 11 bases in between. CDR1 is SGHVS and CDR2 is FQNEAQ in the germline V gene. The CDR3 length is 14 residues. The CDR3 loop reads CASSPGVGNQPQHF. For the CDR3, the DNA is TGTGCCAGCAGTCCAGGGGTCGGCAATCAGCCCCAGCATTTT.

V gene TRBV6-4 combines with J gene TRBJ2-1; 11 bases line up with TRBD2. The CDR3 extends over 15 amino acids. Trimming removed 4 bases from V and 8 bases from J; junction bases left unmatched: 7. Germline loops: CDR1 MRHNA, CDR2 SNTAGT. The CDR3 region has the DNA TGTGCCAGCAGTGTCTTTTTAGCGGGGGGGCATGAGCAGTTCTTC. It specifies CASSVFLAGGHEQFF.

CDR3 in amino acids: CAWGDLTNTEAFF. DNA for the CDR3: TGTGCCTGGGGTGACCTGACTAACACTGAAGCTTTCTTT. The V gene is TRBV30, the J gene TRBJ1-1, with unresolved D. This CDR3 spans 13 amino acids. Germline-derived CDR1 and CDR2 are GTSNPN and SVGIG (reference sequence). V was cut by 5 bases and J by 2 bases, with 12 bases left in between.

This chain links TRBV2 with TRBJ2-2; a weak D match, TRBD2 (6 bases). V lost 6 bases and J 3 bases, leaving 11 bases between the germline ends. Germline CDR1 reads SNHLY; CDR2 reads FYNNEI. This CDR3 has 14 amino acids. CDR3 sequence reads: CASRGGAYTGELFF. The CDR3 region has the DNA TGTGCCAGCAGGGGCGGGGCCTACACCGGGGAGCTGTTTTTT. Looking up the rest from reference TRBV2 and TRBJ2-2 gives the full variable domain: EPEVTQTPSHQVTQMGQEVILRCVPISNHLYFYWYRQILGQKVEFLVSFYNNEISEKSEIFDDQFSVERPDGSNFTLKIRSTKLEDSAMYFCASRGGAYTGELFFGEGSRLTVL.

This rearrangement joins TRBV7-8 to TRBJ1-6; D gene ambiguous. Trimming took 3 bases from V and 7 from J, leaving 19 bases between them. This CDR3 region has 17 residues. The germline gives CDR1 SGHVS, CDR2 FQNEAQ. The CDR3 reads CASSFGLGSARNSPLHF. The CDR3 DNA reads as TGTGCCAGCAGCTTTGGGTTAGGATCTGCGCGGAATTCACCCCTCCACTTT.

Only a few counts were recorded for this clone. The genes are TRBV11-2 and TRBJ2-4; D is undetermined. Germline V CDR1 and CDR2: SGHAT, FQNNGV. V lost 1 base and J 9 bases, leaving 4 bases between the germline ends. There are 11 residues in the CDR3. Written as DNA, the CDR3 is TGTGCCAGCAGCTTAGGAGCCATTCAGTACTTC. Encoded protein: CASSLGAIQYF.

This clone was seen only once. The genes are TRBV7-9 and TRBJ2-5, with TRBD2 matching over 7 bases. The germline V gene encodes CDR1 SEHNR and CDR2 FQNEAQ (reference sequence). V trimming: 5 bases; J trimming: 5 bases; junction bases outside the gene matches: 17. This CDR3 contains 17 residues. The CDR3 DNA reads as TGTGCCAGCAGCCCATCTAGCGGTTGGGGTTTGAGGGAGACCCAGTACTTC. As protein: CASSPSSGWGLRETQYF. Using reference TRBV7-9 and TRBJ2-5 for the parts outside the CDR3, the full variable domain is DTGVSQNPRHKITKRGQNVTFRCDPISEHNRLYWYRQTLGQGPEFLTYFQNEAQLEKSRLLSDRFSAERPKGSFSTLEIQRTEQGDSAMYLCASSPSSGWGLRETQYFGPGTRLLVL.